These 19 T cell receptor beta chains were all obtained from the same sample, sequenced in a study of tumor and adjacent non-tumor tissue in lung cancer. Three rounds of nested PCR, following a modified ARM-PCR protocol, produced the TCRbeta library. Each CDR3 protein gets one entry after TCRdb re-called the multiplex PCR reads with MiXCR. The repertoire holds approximately 100,000 distinct CDR3 sequences, with over 55% as singletons. RNA was extracted from bulk tissue without any cell sorting. This non-tumor lung sample came from over 3 cm beyond the tumor edge. Sequencing was done on a sample of distant non-tumor lung tissue. All receptors come from a young man with non-small cell lung cancer.

A remark on this clonotype: A read error may account for a junction end that differs from germline. This chain connects TRBV20-1 to TRBJ2-1, with 8 bases fitting TRBD2. Looked up from germline, CDR1 is DFQATT and CDR2 is SNEGSKA (reference sequence). CDR3 length: 16 amino acids. The CDR3 bases are TGCTGTGCTAGAGATCCCACTAGCGGCTCCTACAATGAGCAGTTCTTT. Translating gives CCARDPTSGSYNEQFF.

This chain uses TRBV29-1 with TRBJ1-2; D unresolved. Germline CDR1 and CDR2: SQVTM and ANQGSEA. The length of the CDR3 is 12 residues. Trimming removed 1 base from V and 8 bases from J, with 11 bases in between. The CDR3 bases are TGCAGCGTTGAAGGGTATCTTGGGGGCTACACCTTC. Amino acid sequence: CSVEGYLGGYTF.

Turning to this clonotype: Germline is not matched at one junction end, which may reflect a read error. This chain connects TRBV29-1 to TRBJ2-1; no clear D. The CDR3 sequence is 16 residues long. CDR1 and CDR2 from the germline V gene are SQVTM and ANQGSEA. CDR3 bases: TGCAGCGTTGAAGATCAGTGGCATGGGTTTTACAATGAGCTGTTCTTC. Amino acids: CSVEDQWHGFYNELFF.

With regard to this clonotype: This may arise from a read error, as a much more abundant clone is one base away. The chain couples TRBV4-2 to TRBJ1-6, with no clear D. Germline V gene sequence: CDR1 LGHNA, CDR2 YNFKEQ. V lost 1 base to trimming and J lost 10 bases, with 17 bases between them. There are 16 residues in the CDR3. For the CDR3, the DNA is TGTGCCAGCAGCCAAGGGTCGGGGTGGGCTAGATCACCCCTCCACTTT. Its translation: CASSQGSGWARSPLHF.

As concerns this clonotype: One end of the junction varies from germline; a read error may be responsible. J is TRBJ2-1 and V is TRBV11-2; possibly TRBD2 for D (7 bases). Per germline, CDR1 SGHAT and CDR2 FQNNGV. This CDR3 contains 16 residues. CDR3 sequence: CVSSLARGQTYNEQFF. CDR3 nucleotide sequence: TGTGTCAGCAGCTTAGCGCGGGGGCAGACCTATAATGAGCAGTTCTTC.

The count of this clonotype is one. A read error may account for a junction end that differs from germline. The chain joins TRBV4-1 to TRBJ1-2, with D maybe TRBD1 (5 bases). CDR1 is MGHRA and CDR2 is YSYEKL in the germline V gene. The CDR3 is 15 amino acids. In DNA form, the CDR3 reads TGCGCCAGCAGTCGACAGAGGACGGGGCCTCTTGGCAACACCTTC. Amino acids: CASSRQRTGPLGNTF.

With regard to this clonotype: A much larger clone differs from this one at a single base, so this may be a read error. The chain carries TRBV5-6 and TRBJ2-3; weak D call: TRBD2 (5 bases). CDR3 length: 12 amino acids. Trimming cost V 6 bases and J 9 bases, with 14 bases left between them. CDR1 SGHDT and CDR2 YYEEEE come from the germline V gene. This CDR3 reads CASNSDSDTQYF. CDR3 nucleotide sequence: TGTGCCAGCAACTCGGACTCCGACACGCAGTATTTT.

This clonotype is classed as medium-sized (0.01 to 0.1%). CDR3 loop: CASSLTNWDTQYF. The CDR3 DNA sequence: TGTGCCAGCAGTCTAACTAATTGGGATACGCAGTATTTT. The chain recombines TRBV6-6 with TRBJ2-3; D not resolved. Germline CDR1 is MNHNY and CDR2 is SVGAGI (reference sequence). Deletions cut 5 bases from V and 6 bases from J, with 12 bases between. The CDR3 totals 13 residues.

This chain connects TRBV7-8 to TRBJ2-2; D may be TRBD2 (7 bases). This CDR3 region has 15 residues. Germline V gives CDR1 SGHVS, CDR2 FQNEAQ. Trimming stripped 2 bases from V and 5 bases from J, with 12 bases between. The CDR3 coding sequence is TGTGCCAGCAGCTTAAGCGGGACACGGACCGGGGAGCTGTTTTTT. This translates into CASSLSGTRTGELFF.

The chain uses TRBV11-2 and TRBJ2-7; the D is unclear. CDR3 length equals 11 residues. Trimming stripped 1 base from V and 6 bases from J, with 4 bases between. Germline CDR1 SGHAT, CDR2 FQNNGV. CDR3 nucleotide sequence: TGTGCCAGCAGCTTAGCACGCGAGCAGTACTTC. Translated, it gives CASSLAREQYF.

This clonotype was seen many times. Here the CDR3 DNA reads TGCGCCAGCAGCTTGACACCCGGTGGAAACTATGGCTACACCTTC. The encoded protein is CASSLTPGGNYGYTF. This chain connects TRBV5-1 to TRBJ1-2; D call uncertain. Per the germline V gene, CDR1 is SGHRS and CDR2 is YFSETQ. The CDR3 has 15 amino acids. The germline V and J ends were trimmed by 1 base and 2 bases, with 12 bases remaining between them.

Concerning this clonotype itself: The junction and the germline gene differ at one end; a read error may be behind it. This sequence joins TRBV12-3 or TRBV12-4 and TRBJ2-2; unclear D gene. CDR3 length: 13 residues. The CDR3 protein is CARSLQITGELFF. In nucleotides, the CDR3 is TGTGCCAGGAGTTTACAGATCACAGGGGAGCTGTTTTTT.

Worth noting for this clonotype: At one of its ends the junction is not consistent with the germline gene, which may arise from a read error. This rearrangement joins TRBV20-1 to TRBJ2-5; D is possibly TRBD1 or TRBD2 (5 bases each). Germline lookup yields CDR1 DFQATT and CDR2 SNEGSKA (reference sequence). The CDR3 is 16 residues long. The chain's CDR3 is CCARDTGARFQETQYF. The CDR3 DNA follows: TGCTGTGCTCGCGACACCGGGGCCCGATTCCAAGAGACCCAGTACTTC.

The chain employs TRBV12-5 and TRBJ2-1; D might be TRBD1 (6 bases). This CDR3 has 16 residues. Germline CDR1 is LGHNT and CDR2 is FRNRAP. Between the trimmed V and J ends, which lost 4 bases and 8 bases, there was a span of 21 bases. CDR3 nucleotide sequence: TGTGCTAGTGGTTCTCTCGTGACAGGCCCTCACGATGAGCAGTTCTTC. This encodes CASGSLVTGPHDEQFF.

Concerning this clonotype itself: A much larger clone differs from this one at a single base, so this may be a read error. The chain is built from TRBV20-1 and TRBJ2-3, with 9 bases fitting TRBD2. This CDR3 has 14 amino acids. CDR1 is DFQATT and CDR2 is SNEGSKA in the germline V gene (reference sequence). CDR3 loop: CNASGEGGTDTQYF. The CDR3 DNA reads as TGCAATGCTAGCGGGGAAGGGGGCACAGATACGCAGTATTTT.

As to this clonotype: One base away lies a much larger clone, so this may be a sequencing read error. This chain connects TRBV24-1 to TRBJ2-5; 14 bases match TRBD2. The DNA matches TRBJ2-1 better at its end, which makes the J call doubtful. Per germline, CDR1 KGHDR and CDR2 SFDVKD. The CDR3 has 17 amino acids. The CDR3 protein is CATSDPQGLAGVETQFF. The CDR3 coding sequence is TGTGCCACCAGTGACCCTCAGGGACTAGCGGGAGTGGAGACCCAGTTCTTC.

A word on this clonotype: Likely a read error: the CDR3 ends without its conserved phenylalanine or tryptophan. V gene TRBV4-2 combines with J gene TRBJ2-1; 8 bases are shared with TRBD2. There are 16 residues in the CDR3. V lost 2 bases and J lost 4; bases outside the gene matches: 7. Germline CDR1 is LGHNA and CDR2 is YNFKEQ. CDR3 sequence: CASSQLSGGRYNEQFI. The CDR3 region has the DNA TGTGCCAGCAGCCAATTATCGGGGGGGCGATACAATGAGCAGTTCATC.

On this clonotype: Being one base from a much bigger clone, this may be a read error. The chain carries TRBV29-1 and TRBJ2-2; TRBD2 aligns across 12 bases. Germline assignment: CDR1 SQVTM and CDR2 ANQGSEA. V dropped 1 base and J dropped 1; count of bases not matched to a gene: 4. The CDR3 has 17 amino acids. In DNA, the CDR3 is TGCAGCGTTGAAGGGGCTAGCGGGAGGGGGAACACCGGGGAGCTGTTTTTT. It is translated as CSVEGASGRGNTGELFF.

Remarks on this clonotype: This sequence may be a read error, since a much larger clone differs from it by one base. The chain has TRBV20-1 and TRBJ1-2, with 9 nucleotides matching TRBD1. The CDR3 is made up of 16 amino acids. Per the germline V gene, CDR1 is DFQATT and CDR2 is SNEGSKA (reference sequence). CDR3 bases: TGCACTGCTAGAGATACCGGGACAGGGACTAACTATGGCTACACCTTC. This encodes CTARDTGTGTNYGYTF.